This record concerns one TCR beta chain sequence. Its antigen is currently unknown. The junction differs from germline at one of its ends, possibly a read error. The data are from a study of beta chain features in type 1 diabetes. Study outcomes and limitations: Possibly, sequencing cDNA over-represented cells that had high TCR expression levels.

Sequenced material consisted of expressed TCRB transcripts (all of the isolated RNA was reverse transcribed). The data were produced by immunoSEQ multiplex PCR, yet TCRdb's version contains in-frame clones alone and is incomplete. Seen here are hundreds of thousands of clones, less than 9.5% observed once, and the top ten hold less than 0.45%. There are 15 residues in the CDR3. Per germline, CDR1 SGHNT and CDR2 YYREEE (reference sequence). Specimen: central memory CD4+ T cells from blood. The sequence was collected from a woman younger than 30 in good health. The J gene is TRBJ1-2, the V gene TRBV5-4, with D hard to call. The CDR3 reads CASSTRIDSNYGYTF. Written as DNA, the CDR3 is TGCGCCAGCAGCACCCGGATCGACTCTAACTATGGCTACACCTTC.